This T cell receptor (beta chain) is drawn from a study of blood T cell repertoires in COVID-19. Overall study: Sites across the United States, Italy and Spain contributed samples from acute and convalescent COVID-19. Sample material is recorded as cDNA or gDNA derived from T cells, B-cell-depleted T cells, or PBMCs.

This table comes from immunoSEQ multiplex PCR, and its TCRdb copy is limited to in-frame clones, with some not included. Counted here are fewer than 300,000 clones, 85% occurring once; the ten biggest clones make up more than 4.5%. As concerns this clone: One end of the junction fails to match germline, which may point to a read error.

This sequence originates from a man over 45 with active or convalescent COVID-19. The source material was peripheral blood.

DNA of the CDR3: TGTGCTAGCAGCCCTAGGGCCGGGACTAGCGGGAGCGGGGAGCTGTTTTTT. Protein sequence: CASSPRAGTSGSGELFF. This sequence joins TRBV7-7 and TRBJ2-2; 14 nucleotides line up with TRBD2. Germline V gene sequence: CDR1 SSHAT, CDR2 FNYEAQ (reference sequence). The CDR3 is 17 residues long.